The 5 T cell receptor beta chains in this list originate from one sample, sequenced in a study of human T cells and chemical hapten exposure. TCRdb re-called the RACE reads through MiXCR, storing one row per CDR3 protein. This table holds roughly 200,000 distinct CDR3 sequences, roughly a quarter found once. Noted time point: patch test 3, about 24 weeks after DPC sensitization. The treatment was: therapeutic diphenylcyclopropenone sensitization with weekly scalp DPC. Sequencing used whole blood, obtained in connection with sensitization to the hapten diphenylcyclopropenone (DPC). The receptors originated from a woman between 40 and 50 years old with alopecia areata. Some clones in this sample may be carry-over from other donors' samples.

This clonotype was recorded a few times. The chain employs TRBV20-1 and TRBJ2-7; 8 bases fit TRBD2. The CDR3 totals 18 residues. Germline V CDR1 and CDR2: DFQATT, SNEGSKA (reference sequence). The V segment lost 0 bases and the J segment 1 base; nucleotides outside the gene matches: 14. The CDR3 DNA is TGCAGTGCTAGAGATGGATTAAAACTCAGCGGGAGATCCTACGAGCAGTACTTC. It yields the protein CSARDGLKLSGRSYEQYF.

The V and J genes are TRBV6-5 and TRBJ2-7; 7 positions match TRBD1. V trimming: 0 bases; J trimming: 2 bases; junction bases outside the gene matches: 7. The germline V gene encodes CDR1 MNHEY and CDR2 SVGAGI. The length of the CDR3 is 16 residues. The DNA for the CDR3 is TGTGCCAGCAGTTACTCTGGTACGGGACAGACCTACGAGCAGTACTTC. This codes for CASSYSGTGQTYEQYF.

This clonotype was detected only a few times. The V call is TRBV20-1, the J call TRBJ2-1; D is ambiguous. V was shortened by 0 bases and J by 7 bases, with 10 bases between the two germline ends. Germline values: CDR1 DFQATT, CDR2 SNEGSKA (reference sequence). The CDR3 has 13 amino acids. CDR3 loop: CSARDPLGNEQFF. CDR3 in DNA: TGCAGTGCTAGAGACCCCCTAGGGAATGAGCAGTTCTTC.

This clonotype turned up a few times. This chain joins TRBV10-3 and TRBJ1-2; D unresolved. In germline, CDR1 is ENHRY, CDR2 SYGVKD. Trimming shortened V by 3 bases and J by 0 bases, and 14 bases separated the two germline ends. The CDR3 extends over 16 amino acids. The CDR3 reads CAISDIRARANYGYTF. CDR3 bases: TGTGCCATCAGTGATATTCGGGCAAGAGCTAACTATGGCTACACCTTC.

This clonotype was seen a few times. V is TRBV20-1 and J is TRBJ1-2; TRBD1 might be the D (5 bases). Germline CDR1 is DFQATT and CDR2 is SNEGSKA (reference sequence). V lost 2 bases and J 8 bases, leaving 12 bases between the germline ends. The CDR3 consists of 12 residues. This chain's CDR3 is CSARSPGQGYTF. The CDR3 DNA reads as TGCAGTGCTAGATCGCCAGGGCAAGGCTACACCTTC.